This entry lists 13 T cell receptor beta chains sequenced from one sample in a study of liver allograft versus peripheral blood T cells. Study in general: Within transplanted livers, the T cell receptor repertoires were examined and compared against the repertoires present in the peripheral blood of liver transplant recipients.

MiXCR, applied by TCRdb to the reads, yields one record per CDR3 protein. Of roughly 9,000 distinct CDR3 sequences detected, approximately 15% appear once; the ten largest clones hold roughly 1.9%. Every receptor here comes from a human patient who had a liver transplant. Some T cells could come from the graft donor.

Concerning this clonotype itself: A much larger clonotype is one base distant, so this may be a read error. V is TRBV24-1 and J is TRBJ1-4, with 10 bases aligning to TRBD1. V shed 3 bases and J 7 bases; nucleotides not matched to a gene: 4. Germline CDR1 KGHDR, CDR2 SFDVKD. This CDR3 spans 15 amino acids. The CDR3 DNA reads TGTGCCACCAGTGATCCCCGGACAGGGGGTGAAAAACTGTTTTTT. As protein: CATSDPRTGGEKLFF.

The sample holds many counts of this clonotype. This sequence joins TRBV5-6 and TRBJ1-1; D remains unclear. The germline CDR1 and CDR2 sequences are SGHDT and YYEEEE. Trimming pared 2 bases from V and 0 bases from J, leaving 5 bases between. This CDR3 has 13 residues. The CDR3 here is CASSFFMNTEAFF. CDR3 nucleotides: TGTGCCAGCAGCTTTTTCATGAACACTGAAGCTTTCTTT.

Sample share makes this clonotype medium-sized. V and J are TRBV6-6 and TRBJ2-1; 8 nucleotides align to TRBD2. In germline, CDR1 is MNHNY, CDR2 SVGAGI (reference sequence). The CDR3 extends over 15 amino acids. Unmatched junction bases numbered 11, after V lost 6 bases and J lost 7 bases. In DNA form, the CDR3 reads TGTGCCAGCAGGCCTCGGACTAGCCGGGGGAATGAGCAGTTCTTC. Translated: CASRPRTSRGNEQFF.

Note on this clonotype: A read error is possible here, since a much larger clone lies one base away. This sequence joins TRBV6-6 and TRBJ1-5; 7 bases align to TRBD1. This CDR3 is built from 13 residues. The germline gives CDR1 MNHNY, CDR2 SVGAGI (reference sequence). The CDR3 DNA is TGTGCCAGCACCGACAGGGATAGTCAGCTCCAGCATTTT. Translation gives CASTDRDSQLQHF.

This clonotype was found many times. The CDR3 region has the DNA TGTGCCAGCAGCTCCCAGATGAGCGGCACTGAAGCTTTCTTT. This encodes CASSSQMSGTEAFF. The chain employs TRBV3-1 and TRBJ1-1; D is uncertain. The CDR3 runs 14 residues. Germline loops: CDR1 LGHDT, CDR2 YNNKEL (reference sequence). The V gene lost 5 bases and the J gene lost 4 bases, with 14 bases spanning the gap.

Note on this clonotype: The junction does not match germline at one end; this may be a read error. V and J are TRBV12-3 or TRBV12-4 and TRBJ1-2, with D perhaps TRBD1 (5 bases). The CDR3 is 13 residues long. The CDR3 protein is CASSVGRIYGFTF. The CDR3 nucleotides read TGTGCCAGCAGTGTGGGACGGATCTATGGCTTCACCTTC.

This clonotype is categorized as medium-sized (0.01 to 0.1%). The gene calls are TRBV7-9 and TRBJ1-4; D not resolved. The germline V gene encodes CDR1 SEHNR and CDR2 FQNEAQ (reference sequence). The CDR3 totals 14 residues. The V gene lost 7 bases and the J gene lost 3 bases, with 12 bases spanning the gap. The CDR3 protein is CASKEDRSNEKLFF. The CDR3 DNA sequence: TGTGCCAGCAAAGAGGACCGGTCTAATGAAAAACTGTTTTTT.

For the CDR3, the DNA is TGCGCCAGCAGCTTGACAGTCCTTAACACTGAAGCTTTCTTT. It is translated as CASSLTVLNTEAFF. V gene TRBV5-1 combines with J gene TRBJ1-1, with no clear D. This CDR3 region has 14 residues. Germline-derived CDR1 and CDR2 are SGHRS and YFSETQ. The V and J ends lost 1 base and 2 bases respectively, with 9 bases between them.

In this sample, this clonotype is medium-sized. This chain connects TRBV5-6 to TRBJ1-1, with a tentative D call TRBD1 (6 bases). The CDR3 consists of 15 residues. Germline values: CDR1 SGHDT, CDR2 YYEEEE. V gave up 2 bases and J gave up 0 bases, with 11 bases separating them. Written as DNA, the CDR3 is TGTGCCAGCAGCTTCAGGGGCCCCTTGAACACTGAAGCTTTCTTT. Translation gives CASSFRGPLNTEAFF.

As regards this clonotype: Compared with germline, one end of the junction differs, possibly owing to a read error. The genes are TRBV7-9 and TRBJ1-2, with 7 bases that match TRBD1. CDR3 length: 15 residues. In germline, CDR1 is SEHNR, CDR2 FQNEAQ (reference sequence). The CDR3 protein is CASGEPGGETAGYAF. The CDR3 DNA reads as TGTGCCAGCGGGGAACCAGGGGGAGAAACTGCCGGCTACGCCTTC.

By share, this clonotype ranks as medium-sized. This chain joins TRBV12-3 or TRBV12-4 and TRBJ1-1; no clear D. The V end lost 5 bases, the J end lost 0 bases, and 7 bases lay between the germline ends. This CDR3 has 13 residues. CDR3 nucleotides: TGTGCCAGCAGTGCGACGGTGAACACTGAAGCTTTCTTT. It yields the protein CASSATVNTEAFF.

This clonotype turned up a few times. The chain has TRBV20-1 and TRBJ1-4; D is undetermined. V lost 0 bases and J 5 bases, leaving 1 base between the germline ends. The V gene's germline CDR1 is DFQATT and CDR2 SNEGSKA (reference sequence). The CDR3 is 11 residues long. CDR3 bases: TGCAGTGCTAGAGACAATGAAAAACTGTTTTTT. Translated, it gives CSARDNEKLFF.

The chain combines TRBV20-1 with TRBJ1-2; D gene uncertain. V shed 0 bases and J shed 8 bases, with 13 bases lying between them. Germline loops: CDR1 DFQATT, CDR2 SNEGSKA (reference sequence). This CDR3 is built from 13 residues. In nucleotides, the CDR3 is TGCAGTGCTAGAGAGGCGACCCAATGGGGCTACACCTTC. Residues: CSAREATQWGYTF.